The 15 T cell receptor beta chains below all came from one sample that was sequenced in a study of T cells after yellow fever vaccination. TCRdb fed the 5' RACE reads into MiXCR, producing one record per CDR3 protein. The profile shows roughly 340,000 distinct CDR3 sequences, 8.7% of them singletons. The source material was PBMCs, sampled on the day of the first yellow fever vaccination. These receptors were obtained from a man between 18 and 35 years old who received the YFV17D yellow fever vaccine.

V usage is TRBV25-1 and J usage is TRBJ2-3; D gene ambiguous. Germline CDR1 is MGHDK and CDR2 is SYGVNS. Trimming took 7 bases from V and 2 from J, leaving 13 bases between them. This CDR3 is 14 amino acids long. This CDR3 is CASNPWATTDTQYF. As DNA, the CDR3 is TGTGCCAGCAATCCCTGGGCTACCACAGATACGCAGTATTTT.

The chain carries TRBV30 and TRBJ2-7; TRBD1 matches at 9 bases. The CDR3 length is 13 residues. Trimming removed 2 bases from V and 4 bases from J; junction bases left unmatched: 3. CDR1 and CDR2 from the germline V gene are GTSNPN and SVGIG (reference sequence). DNA for the CDR3: TGTGCCTGGAGTCCCGGGACAGGGTACGAGCAGTACTTC. The encoded protein is CAWSPGTGYEQYF.

The genes are TRBV6-1 and TRBJ1-5; no clear D gene. This CDR3 is built from 12 residues. Trimming left V 6 bases short and J 4 bases short, with 7 bases between. CDR1 MNHNS and CDR2 SASEGT come from the germline V gene. Here the CDR3 reads CASRTSNQPQHF. The CDR3 DNA follows: TGTGCCAGCAGGACATCAAATCAGCCCCAGCATTTT.

This clonotype appeared a few times. The chain joins TRBV29-1 to TRBJ2-2; 7 nucleotides line up with TRBD1. The CDR3 runs to 15 residues. V lost 2 bases to trimming and J lost 1 base; unmatched junction nucleotides: 4. Germline V gene sequence: CDR1 SQVTM, CDR2 ANQGSEA. The CDR3 DNA reads TGCAGCGTTGAACCCCGGGACAGGAACACCGGGGAGCTGTTTTTT. It yields the protein CSVEPRDRNTGELFF.

The chain joins TRBV11-2 to TRBJ2-1; D could derive from TRBD1 or TRBD2 (6 bases each). Germline CDR1 SGHAT, CDR2 FQNNGV. The CDR3 loop spans 18 amino acids. Between the trimmed V and J ends, which lost 1 base and 6 bases, there was a span of 22 bases. CDR3 sequence reads: CASSLGLWLGGPGNEQFF. DNA for the CDR3: TGTGCCAGCAGCTTAGGCCTTTGGCTGGGGGGCCCGGGCAATGAGCAGTTCTTC.

This clonotype showed up many times. The chain combines TRBV12-3 or TRBV12-4 with TRBJ1-6, with 7 bases fitting TRBD1. The CDR3 has 14 amino acids. J was trimmed by 9 bases and V by 6 bases; bases with no gene match: 8. CDR3: CASRGDSYSSPLHF. The DNA of the CDR3 is TGTGCCAGCAGAGGGGACAGTTACAGTTCACCCCTCCACTTT.

This clonotype turned up a few times. The chain recombines TRBV2 with TRBJ2-5; D is undetermined. V lost 6 bases, J lost 0 bases, and 5 bases lay in between. There are 12 residues in the CDR3. The V gene's germline CDR1 is SNHLY and CDR2 FYNNEI. The CDR3 protein is CASRVDQETQYF. In DNA form, the CDR3 reads TGTGCCAGCAGGGTTGACCAAGAGACCCAGTACTTC.

CDR3 protein: CASSRSMDMGSKGYTF. In nucleotides, the CDR3 is TGCGCCAGCAGCCGGAGTATGGACATGGGATCAAAAGGCTACACCTTC. The chain recombines TRBV4-1 with TRBJ1-2; weak D call: TRBD1 (5 bases). This CDR3 spans 16 amino acids. In germline, CDR1 is MGHRA, CDR2 YSYEKL. Trimming took off 4 bases at V and 8 bases at J, with 23 bases between the two ends.

V and J are TRBV6-5 and TRBJ1-2; a possible D gene is TRBD1 (6 bases). Germline CDR1 is MNHEY and CDR2 is SVGAGI. V lost 7 bases, J lost 0 bases, and 18 bases lay in between. The CDR3 is 16 residues long. CDR3 sequence (DNA): TGTGCCAGCAAAGGGGGGCGGAACCAAACTAACTATGGCTACACCTTC. It encodes CASKGGRNQTNYGYTF.

As concerns this clonotype: Its ends do not fully match the called genes, so a read error is possible. The CDR3 coding sequence is TGTGCCAGTAGTGGATTACAGGGGATGGCTGAAGCTCTCTTT. Amino acid sequence: CASSGLQGMAEALF. The genes are TRBV19 and TRBJ1-1, with 7 bases identical to TRBD1. This CDR3 contains 14 residues. Germline-derived CDR1 and CDR2 are LNHDA and SQIVND (reference sequence).

This clonotype was picked up many times. The gene calls are TRBV11-2 and TRBJ2-2; D call uncertain. Per the germline V gene, CDR1 is SGHAT and CDR2 is FQNNGV. CDR3 length: 12 residues. Trimming pared 5 bases from V and 1 base from J, leaving 2 bases between. The CDR3 region has the DNA TGTGCCAGCAGCCAGAACACCGGGGAGCTGTTTTTT. This codes for CASSQNTGELFF. Using reference TRBV11-2 and TRBJ2-2 for the parts outside the CDR3, the full variable domain is EAGVAQSPRYKIIEKRQSVAFWCNPISGHATLYWYQQILGQGPKLLIQFQNNGVVDDSQLPKDRFSAERLKGVDSTLKIQPAKLEDSAVYLCASSQNTGELFFGEGSRLTVL.

This clonotype was recorded many times. This sequence joins TRBV4-1 and TRBJ2-2; 13 bases fit TRBD2. The CDR3 is 18 amino acids. V gave up 1 base and J gave up 5 bases; unmatched junction bases: 7. Germline CDR1 and CDR2: MGHRA and YSYEKL. The CDR3 region is CASSQGAGTSGVTGELFF. The CDR3 nucleotides read TGCGCCAGCAGCCAAGGCGCCGGGACTAGCGGGGTTACCGGGGAGCTGTTTTTT.

This clonotype was seen a few times. This chain joins TRBV5-1 and TRBJ2-5; TRBD1 might be the D (6 bases). From germline, CDR1 is SGHRS and CDR2 YFSETQ. The CDR3 runs 14 residues. V gave up 4 bases and J gave up 5 bases, with 15 bases separating them. The chain's CDR3 is CASSGGHWGETQYF. The CDR3 bases are TGCGCCAGCAGCGGGGGACACTGGGGGGAGACCCAGTACTTC.

V is TRBV28 and J is TRBJ1-6; maybe TRBD1 (5 bases). The CDR3 is 14 residues long. The germline V gene encodes CDR1 MDHEN and CDR2 SYDVKM. Trimming left V 6 bases short and J 10 bases short, with 16 bases between. The CDR3 nucleotides are TGTGCCAGCAGCTTGCGGGGGATAAGATCACCCCTCCACTTT. Its translation is CASSLRGIRSPLHF.

This clonotype was observed a few times. This chain connects TRBV29-1 to TRBJ1-2, with D unclear. With 4 bases removed from V and 4 bases from J, the gap between germline ends came to 13 bases. In germline, CDR1 is SQVTM, CDR2 ANQGSEA. This CDR3 comprises 13 residues. CDR3 residues: CSVVEPRVYGYTF. The CDR3 bases are TGCAGCGTTGTAGAGCCAAGAGTCTATGGCTACACCTTC.